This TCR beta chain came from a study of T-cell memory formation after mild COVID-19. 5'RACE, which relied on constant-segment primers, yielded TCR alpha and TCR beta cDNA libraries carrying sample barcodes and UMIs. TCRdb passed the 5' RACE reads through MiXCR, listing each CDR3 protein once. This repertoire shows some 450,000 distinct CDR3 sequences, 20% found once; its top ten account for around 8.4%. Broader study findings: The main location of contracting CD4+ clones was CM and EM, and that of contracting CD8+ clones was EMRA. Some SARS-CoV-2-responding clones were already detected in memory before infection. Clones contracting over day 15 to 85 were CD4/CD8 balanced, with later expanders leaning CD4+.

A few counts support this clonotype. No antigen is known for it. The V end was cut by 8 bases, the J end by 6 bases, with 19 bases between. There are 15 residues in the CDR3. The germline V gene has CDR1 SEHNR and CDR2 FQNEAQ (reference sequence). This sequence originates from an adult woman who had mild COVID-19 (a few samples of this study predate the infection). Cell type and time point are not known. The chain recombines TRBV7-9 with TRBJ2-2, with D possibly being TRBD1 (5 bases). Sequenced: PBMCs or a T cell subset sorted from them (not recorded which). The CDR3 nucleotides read TGTGCCAGCGGGCAATCGATCAGGGCCGCCGGGGAGCTGTTTTTT. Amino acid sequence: CASGQSIRAAGELFF.